The rows below give T cell receptor beta chains drawn from one sample of a study of response to subunit inactivated influenza vaccine. TCRdb reprocessed the RT-PCR reads with MiXCR, giving one entry per CDR3 protein. The sample has around 570,000 distinct CDR3 sequences, around 10% seen once. A further study also used this sample, focusing on T cells expressing NK-cell markers.

The specimen comprised PBMCs from blood, sampled on the day of vaccination. The receptor source for this set is a man aged 50 or older who received an inactivated influenza vaccine. The CDR3 runs from the conserved cysteine through the conserved F or W. The order of the fields is clone size, V gene, CDR3 length, J gene, D gene, CDR3 DNA, CDR3 protein. D genes are given only for firm matches. Where a row states a size, it is once, few, many or the class of an expanded clone; other rows omit it.

-	TRBV6-2/TRBV6-3	16	TRBJ1-6	-	TGTGCCAGCAGTCAACGACAAGGGGCGTATAATTCACCCCTCCACTTT	CASSQRQGAYNSPLHF
-	TRBV9	17	TRBJ2-3	TRBD2	TGTGCCAGCACCCCCTCGGTAAGCGGGGCTAGCACAGATACGCAGTATTTT	CASTPSVSGASTDTQYF
-	TRBV12-3/TRBV12-4	15	TRBJ1-6	-	TGTGCCAGCCGACTGGGGGGGGCAGTAAATTCACCCCTCCACTTT	CASRLGGAVNSPLHF
few	TRBV20-1	15	TRBJ1-6	-	TGCAGTGCTTGTGCTTGGAGCTCCTATAATTCACCCCTCCACTTT	CSACAWSSYNSPLHF
many	TRBV11-2	16	TRBJ2-7	TRBD2	TGTGCCAGCAGTTTGATTCTAGCGGGGACCAGCTACGAGCAGTACTTC	CASSLILAGTSYEQYF
many	TRBV12-3/TRBV12-4	13	TRBJ2-7	-	TGTGCCTGCGCCCGGACCCCTTCCTACGAGCAGTACTTC	CACARTPSYEQYF
-	TRBV11-2	18	TRBJ2-5	TRBD2	TGTGCCAGCAGCACCCAATTCTCTAGCGGGAGGGTCCAAGAGACCCAGTACTTC	CASSTQFSSGRVQETQYF
many	TRBV5-1	19	TRBJ2-2	-	TGCGCCAGCAGCTTGGGGCCCCCCGGGACACAGATCAACACCGGGGAGCTGTTTTTT	CASSLGPPGTQINTGELFF
-	TRBV5-1	12	TRBJ2-7	-	TGCGCCAGCAGCAGGAACAACTACGAGCAGTACTTC	CASSRNNYEQYF
few	TRBV14	17	TRBJ1-4	-	TGTGCCAGCAGCCAAGATCTTACGGGGGCCGCTAATGAAAAACTGTTTTTT	CASSQDLTGAANEKLFF
few	TRBV9	14	TRBJ2-7	-	TGTGCCAGCAGCGTGTTGGACGTAGATTTAGAGCAGTACTTC	CASSVLDVDLEQYF
-	TRBV28	13	TRBJ1-1	-	TGTGCCAGCAGTGCCCCTTTGAACACTGAAGCTTTCTTT	CASSAPLNTEAFF
-	TRBV5-1	15	TRBJ2-2	-	TGCGCCAGCAGCTTGACAGCCCTAACAGCCGGGGAGCTGTTTTTT	CASSLTALTAGELFF
-	TRBV10-3	10	TRBJ2-7	-	TGTGCCATCGGGACCTACGAGCAGTACTTC	CAIGTYEQYF
few	TRBV6-5	14	TRBJ2-2	-	TGTGCCAGCAGTTACTCTTATGGGGGCGGGGAGCTGTTTTTT	CASSYSYGGGELFF
-	TRBV4-3	15	TRBJ2-7	-	TGCGCCAGCAGCTCAAACGGACGGGGCGAAGGGGAGCAGTACTTC	CASSSNGRGEGEQYF
few	TRBV12-3/TRBV12-4	13	TRBJ1-2	-	TGTGCCAGCAGCAAAATCGACGGCGCAGGCTACACCTTC	CASSKIDGAGYTF
few	TRBV5-1	18	TRBJ2-5	TRBD2	TGCGCCAGCAGCTTGGGTAGGCCGGGACTAGCGGTCCAAGAGACCCAGTACTTC	CASSLGRPGLAVQETQYF
few	TRBV7-6	19	TRBJ2-6	TRBD1	TGTGCCAGCAGCTTTCAACTTCGGGACAGGGGGTTTGGGGCCAACGTCCTGACTTTC	CASSFQLRDRGFGANVLTF
few	TRBV20-1	16	TRBJ1-5	-	TGCAGTGCTAGAGTCATTATTGGGGGTGGCAATCAGCCCCAGCATTTT	CSARVIIGGGNQPQHF
-	TRBV7-2	15	TRBJ1-5	-	TGTGCCAGCAGCTTATCACAGGGAAGCAATCAGCCCCAGCATTTT	CASSLSQGSNQPQHF
-	TRBV6-2/TRBV6-3	14	TRBJ2-5	TRBD1	TGTGCCAGCAACTCCAGGGGGCTACAAGAGACCCAGTACTTC	CASNSRGLQETQYF
many	TRBV7-2	16	TRBJ2-1	-	TGTGCCAGCAGCTTAGACCGGGACTGGACCTACAATGAGCAGTTCTTC	CASSLDRDWTYNEQFF
-	TRBV4-2	17	TRBJ2-1	TRBD2	TGTGCCAGCAGCCAAGAATTGGGCGGGGGCTCCTACAATGAGCAGTTCTTC	CASSQELGGGSYNEQFF
-	TRBV7-3	14	TRBJ2-2	-	TGTGCCAGCAGCTCCTCGGGGAACACCGGGGAGCTGTTTTTT	CASSSSGNTGELFF
-	TRBV2	16	TRBJ2-5	-	TGTGCCAGCAGTGATACATGGCAGGGGTTCCAAGAGACCCAGTACTTC	CASSDTWQGFQETQYF
few	TRBV3-1	12	TRBJ2-7	-	TGTGCCAGCAGCCAAGCCTTCAGGGCGCTCAGCTTC	CASSQAFRALSF
many	TRBV6-5	17	TRBJ2-3	TRBD2	TGTGCCAGCAGTTACTTTAGCTCGACTAGCGGGAGAGATACGCAGTATTTT	CASSYFSSTSGRDTQYF
-	TRBV20-1	14	TRBJ1-2	-	TGCAGTGCTAGGCCGGGGCCTACGAACTATGGCTACACCTTC	CSARPGPTNYGYTF
-	TRBV10-3	14	TRBJ1-5	-	TGTGCCATCAGTGAGTCGGAGGGCCGTCAGCCCCAGCATTTT	CAISESEGRQPQHF
-	TRBV27	13	TRBJ2-4	-	TGTGCCAGCAAGGATTTCTCTAGTCACATTCAGTACTTC	CASKDFSSHIQYF
many	TRBV12-3/TRBV12-4	13	TRBJ2-7	TRBD1	TGTGCCAGCAGTGCCGACAGGGGTTACGAGCAGTACTTC	CASSADRGYEQYF
few	TRBV28	17	TRBJ1-1	TRBD1	TGTGCCAGCAGTTTAATCGGACAGGGGGCGATGGACACTGAAGCTTTCTTT	CASSLIGQGAMDTEAFF
-	TRBV5-8	15	TRBJ2-7	-	TGTGCCAGCAGCTTGGACGAACAGGAGACCTACGAGCAGTACTTC	CASSLDEQETYEQYF
-	TRBV6-2/TRBV6-3	15	TRBJ2-7	TRBD2	TGTGCCAGCAGAACACTAGCGGGAGGGACCTACGAGCAGTACTTC	CASRTLAGGTYEQYF
few	TRBV11-1	15	TRBJ2-1	TRBD2	TGTGCCAGCAGACCTCCGGGAGGCGCCAACAATGAGCAGTTCTTC	CASRPPGGANNEQFF
many	TRBV25-1	16	TRBJ2-7	-	TGTGCCAGCAGTGAATACTCAGGGCTGAGCTCCTACGAGCAGTACTTC	CASSEYSGLSSYEQYF
many	TRBV7-2	12	TRBJ1-1	-	TGTGCCAGCAGCTTAGAGAGGGGGGAAGCTTTCTTT	CASSLERGEAFF
-	TRBV30	13	TRBJ1-5	TRBD1	TGTGCCTGGGGCCTGGACAGGGGCCAGCCCCAGCATTTT	CAWGLDRGQPQHF
-	TRBV5-1	15	TRBJ2-6	-	TGCGCCAGCAGCACCTTCCACTCTTGGGCCAACGTCCTGACTTTC	CASSTFHSWANVLTF
-	TRBV19	13	TRBJ2-7	-	TGTGCCAGTAGTATCCGTCCCCCAGAGGAGCAGTACTTC	CASSIRPPEEQYF
-	TRBV5-1	15	TRBJ2-7	-	TGCGCCAGCAGCTTTGGCGGGTCGAGCTCCTACGAGCAGTACTTC	CASSFGGSSSYEQYF
few	TRBV7-2	15	TRBJ2-7	TRBD2	TGTGCCAGCAGCACCGGCAGGACTAGCGTCTACGAGCAGTACTTC	CASSTGRTSVYEQYF
-	TRBV29-1	15	TRBJ2-1	TRBD2	TGCAGCGTTAAAATCGGGGGGAACTTCTACAATGAGCAGTTCTTC	CSVKIGGNFYNEQFF
-	TRBV7-9	15	TRBJ2-7	TRBD1	TGTGCCAGCACCTCCCGACAACAGGGGGCCTACGAGCAGTACTTC	CASTSRQQGAYEQYF
few	TRBV28	15	TRBJ2-7	TRBD1	TGTGCCAGCAGTCCCCCGGAAACGACAGGGAACGAGCAGTACTTC	CASSPPETTGNEQYF
-	TRBV27	15	TRBJ1-4	-	TGTGCCAGCAGTTTTTTGGGGGGGTTTAATGAAAAACTGTTTTTT	CASSFLGGFNEKLFF
-	TRBV5-1	15	TRBJ2-7	-	TGCGCCAGCAGCTTTTCCCGGGACGGACCCTACGAGCAGTACTTC	CASSFSRDGPYEQYF
-	TRBV5-8	13	TRBJ2-7	TRBD1	TGTGCCTCTGCAGGGGGAGTCTCCTACGAGCAGTACTTC	CASAGGVSYEQYF
few	TRBV4-1	18	TRBJ2-7	TRBD2	TGCGCCAGCAGCCAATCCTTAGCCCGACAGCGGGGAGCCTACGAGCAGTACTTC	CASSQSLARQRGAYEQYF
many	TRBV10-3	17	TRBJ1-3	TRBD1	TGTGCCATCAGTGAGTCGAGACAGGGAGCCTCTGGAAACACCATATATTTT	CAISESRQGASGNTIYF
few	TRBV12-3/TRBV12-4	14	TRBJ1-1	-	TGTGCCAGCAGCGAGCATCAGGGGTACACTGAAGCTTTCTTT	CASSEHQGYTEAFF
many	TRBV4-3	14	TRBJ2-7	-	TGCGCCAGCAGCCAAAGGTCCGGAACCTACGAGCAGTACTTC	CASSQRSGTYEQYF
-	TRBV2	13	TRBJ2-2	-	TGTGCCAGCAGTCGGATGAACACCGGGGAGCTGTTTTTT	CASSRMNTGELFF
few	TRBV12-3/TRBV12-4	14	TRBJ2-1	TRBD2	TGTGCCAGCAGTTTCGGACTAGCGGTCGATGAGCAGTTCTTC	CASSFGLAVDEQFF
many	TRBV5-4	13	TRBJ1-3	-	TGTGCCAGCAGCTTGGAGGGTGGAAACACCATATATTTT	CASSLEGGNTIYF